The 14 T cell receptor beta chains listed next were all sequenced from one sample in a study of CD8+CD57+ T cells in acquired aplastic anemia. Both TCR beta VDJ combination and CDR3 sequence profiling were carried out. Genomic DNA was the template for this profiling. MiXCR was run by TCRdb on the reads, yielding one entry per CDR3 protein. This table has 35,000 to 45,000 distinct CDR3 sequences, 65% to 70% appearing once. Material: sorted CD4+, CD8+, or CD8+CD57+ T cells (not recorded which) from PBMCs. The receptor source for this set is a human donor in good health, serving as a control.

This chain joins TRBV2 and TRBJ1-4; D is uncertain. V was shortened by 1 base and J by 3 bases, with 6 bases between the two germline ends. The CDR3 has 14 residues. Germline lookup yields CDR1 SNHLY and CDR2 FYNNEI. CDR3: CASSEGWANEKLFF. In nucleotides, the CDR3 is TGTGCCAGCAGTGAAGGGTGGGCTAATGAAAAACTGTTTTTT. The variable domain in full, completed from reference TRBV2 and TRBJ1-4, reads EPEVTQTPSHQVTQMGQEVILRCVPISNHLYFYWYRQILGQKVEFLVSFYNNEISEKSEIFDDQFSVERPDGSNFTLKIRSTKLEDSAMYFCASSEGWANEKLFFGSGTQLSVL.

This clonotype was recorded at least ten times. J is TRBJ2-5 and V is TRBV2, with 9 bases fitting TRBD2. Germline values: CDR1 SNHLY, CDR2 FYNNEI. Trimming at V came to 4 bases and at J to 1 base, leaving 4 bases not matched to a gene. This CDR3 is 15 amino acids long. CDR3 residues: CASSGGGGGQETQYF. DNA of the CDR3: TGTGCCAGCAGTGGTGGCGGGGGGGGCCAAGAGACCCAGTACTTC.

V gene TRBV24-1 combines with J gene TRBJ2-3; tentative D call: TRBD1 (5 bases). Looked up from germline, CDR1 is KGHDR and CDR2 is SFDVKD. The CDR3 runs 17 residues. Trimming removed 5 bases from V and 6 bases from J, with 23 bases in between. The CDR3 protein is CATSGGDFATFGDTQYF. The CDR3 nucleotides read TGTGCCACCAGTGGGGGCGACTTCGCCACCTTCGGGGATACGCAGTATTTT.

J is TRBJ1-1 and V is TRBV5-1; 8 bases align to TRBD1. Germline V lookup: CDR1 SGHRS, CDR2 YFSETQ. There are 14 residues in the CDR3. Trimming at V came to 4 bases and at J to 1 base, leaving 3 bases not matched to a gene. This chain's CDR3 is CASSPGQENTEAFF. CDR3 in DNA: TGCGCCAGCAGCCCGGGACAGGAGAACACTGAAGCTTTCTTT. Drawing the rest from reference TRBV5-1 and TRBJ1-1, the complete variable domain is KAGVTQTPRYLIKTRGQQVTLSCSPISGHRSVSWYQQTPGQGLQFLFEYFSETQRNKGNFPGRFSGRQFSNSRSEMNVSTLELGDSALYLCASSPGQENTEAFFGQGTRLTVV.

This chain joins TRBV19 and TRBJ1-2; D is ambiguous. Trimming took off 8 bases at V and 7 bases at J, with 8 bases between the two ends. Germline values: CDR1 LNHDA, CDR2 SQIVND (reference sequence). The CDR3 length is 10 residues. The CDR3 DNA follows: TGTGCCAGTTTTTTAGGTGGCTACACCTTC. It codes for CASFLGGYTF.

The chain uses TRBV25-1 and TRBJ1-6; D perhaps matches TRBD1 (6 bases). The CDR3 sequence is 17 residues long. Between the trimmed V and J ends, which lost 8 bases and 4 bases, there was a span of 21 bases. CDR1 and CDR2 (germline): MGHDK, SYGVNS. The CDR3 DNA reads as TGTGCCAGCGGTCCGGGGAACAGGGACGGGTATAATTCACCCCTCCACTTT. It yields the protein CASGPGNRDGYNSPLHF.

The rearrangement joins TRBV5-1 to TRBJ2-7; D unclear. CDR1 and CDR2 from the germline V gene are SGHRS and YFSETQ. This CDR3 is 13 amino acids long. With 0 bases removed from V and 4 bases from J, the gap between germline ends came to 8 bases. In DNA, the CDR3 is TGCGCCAGCAGCTTGGATGGGGTTTACGAGCAGTACTTC. It is translated as CASSLDGVYEQYF.

The chain has TRBV9 and TRBJ2-2; D uncertain. The length of the CDR3 is 15 residues. Germline-derived CDR1 and CDR2 are SGDLS and YYNGEE. The V end was cut by 0 bases, the J end by 0 bases, with 6 bases between. The CDR3 DNA sequence: TGTGCCAGCAGCGTAGGGGCTGCGAACACCGGGGAGCTGTTTTTT. Translated: CASSVGAANTGELFF.

This chain joins TRBV19 and TRBJ1-5; 7 nucleotides line up with TRBD1. This CDR3 comprises 15 residues. With V trimmed by 6 bases and J by 3 bases, 8 bases remained unmatched. CDR1 is LNHDA and CDR2 is SQIVND in the germline V gene (reference sequence). The CDR3 DNA reads TGTGCCAGTAGAACGGACAGGTTGGCCAATCAGCCCCAGCATTTT. Residues: CASRTDRLANQPQHF.

This clonotype was found once. This chain joins TRBV19 and TRBJ2-7, with D perhaps matching TRBD2 (6 bases). Germline CDR1 and CDR2: LNHDA and SQIVND (reference sequence). The V and J ends lost 6 bases and 7 bases respectively, with 16 bases between them. The CDR3 consists of 13 residues. The CDR3 spells CASSGTAWEEQYF. The CDR3 DNA reads TGTGCCAGTAGCGGGACTGCATGGGAAGAGCAGTACTTC.

V and J are TRBV29-1 and TRBJ1-1; TRBD1 agrees at 7 bases. V was clipped by 6 bases and J by 1 base; unmatched bases: 8. Germline V gene data show CDR1 as SQVTM and CDR2 as ANQGSEA. CDR3 length: 14 amino acids. As DNA, the CDR3 is TGCAGCGTGCTAAGGACAGGCGGGAACACTGAAGCTTTCTTT. This sequence encodes CSVLRTGGNTEAFF. The full variable domain, its missing parts supplied by reference TRBV29-1 and TRBJ1-1, is SAVISQKPSRDICQRGTSLTIQCQVDSQVTMMFWYRQQPGQSLTLIATANQGSEATYESGFVIDKFPISRPNLTFSTLTVSNMSPEDSSIYLCSVLRTGGNTEAFFGQGTRLTVV.

This clonotype was counted only a few times. J is TRBJ2-3 and V is TRBV10-2, with D perhaps TRBD2 (6 bases). Germline assignment: CDR1 WSHSY and CDR2 SAAADI. The CDR3 contains 15 residues. The germline V and J ends were trimmed by 4 bases and 0 bases, with 11 bases remaining between them. CDR3 amino acids: CASSVGGSSTDTQYF. The CDR3 nucleotides read TGCGCCAGCAGTGTCGGGGGATCTAGCACAGATACGCAGTATTTT.

By share of the sample, this clonotype is medium-sized. The chain carries TRBV20-1 and TRBJ2-7, with a possible D match to TRBD2 (5 bases). V dropped 5 bases and J dropped 1 base, with 12 bases sitting between them. CDR3 length equals 13 residues. Germline V gene lookup returns CDR1 DFQATT and CDR2 SNEGSKA (reference sequence). The CDR3 is CSASPRRSYEQYF. The CDR3 region has the DNA TGCAGTGCTTCCCCTCGGAGGTCCTACGAGCAGTACTTC.

This clonotype was seen only once. The rearrangement links TRBV20-1 to TRBJ1-1; D remains ambiguous. V gave up 6 bases and J gave up 2 bases, with 16 bases separating them. The CDR3 runs to 14 residues. Germline-derived CDR1 and CDR2 are DFQATT and SNEGSKA (reference sequence). CDR3 sequence (DNA): TGCAGTGCCCAAGTGGCAGCCTTAAACACTGAAGCTTTCTTT. Translation: CSAQVAALNTEAFF.